This T cell receptor beta chain was retrieved from a study of T cells in Graves' hyperthyroidism and ophthalmopathy. This clonotype was counted only a few times. There were TCR beta CDR3 regions amplified from RNA transcripts. First-round RT-PCR targeting the TCR CDR3 was performed with the HTBI primer set. From the multiplex PCR reads, TCRdb called clonotypes with MiXCR, one entry per CDR3 protein. This sample carries 690,000 or so distinct CDR3 sequences, 18% of them seen once, and the ten largest clones take over 15%. The sequencing input was blood. This sequence was found in a woman aged 45-59 years with Graves' hyperthyroidism that later progressed to Graves' ophthalmopathy.

As DNA, the CDR3 is TGTGCCATCAGGGACTTACCTAATCAGCCCCAGCATTTT. It is translated as CAIRDLPNQPQHF. The rearrangement joins TRBV10-3 to TRBJ1-5; no firm D call. Germline CDR1 reads ENHRY; CDR2 reads SYGVKD. V was cut by 6 bases and J by 4 bases, with 10 bases left in between. The CDR3 is 13 residues long.